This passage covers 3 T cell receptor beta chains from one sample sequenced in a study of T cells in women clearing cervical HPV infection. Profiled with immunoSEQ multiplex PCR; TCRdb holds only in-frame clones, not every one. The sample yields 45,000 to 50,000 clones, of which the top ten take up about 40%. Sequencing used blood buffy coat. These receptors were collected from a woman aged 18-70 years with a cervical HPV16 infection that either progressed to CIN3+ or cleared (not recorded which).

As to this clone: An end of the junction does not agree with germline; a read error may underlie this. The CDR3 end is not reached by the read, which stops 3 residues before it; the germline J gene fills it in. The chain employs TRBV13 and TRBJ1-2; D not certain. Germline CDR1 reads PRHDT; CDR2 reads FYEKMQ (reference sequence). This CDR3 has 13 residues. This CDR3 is CASSLGSNYGYTF. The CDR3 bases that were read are TGTGCCAGCAGCCTAGGTAGTAACTATGGC.

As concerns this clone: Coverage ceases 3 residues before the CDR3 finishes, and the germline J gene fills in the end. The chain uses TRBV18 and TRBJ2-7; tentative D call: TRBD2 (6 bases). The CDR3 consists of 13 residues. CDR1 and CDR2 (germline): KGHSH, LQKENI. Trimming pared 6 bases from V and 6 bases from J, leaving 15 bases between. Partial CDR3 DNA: TGTGCCAGCTCTCAACTAGCCCGAATCGAG. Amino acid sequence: CASSQLARIE. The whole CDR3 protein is CASSQLARIEQYF.

This chain's CDR3 is CSAVEGDTQYF. CDR3 DNA, as far as it was read: TGCAGTGCCGTCGAGGGGGATACG. The chain joins TRBV20-1 to TRBJ2-3; D is tentatively TRBD1 or TRBD2 (5 bases each). Sequencing ends 3 residues short of the CDR3 end; the germline J gene provides the rest. From germline, CDR1 is DFQATT and CDR2 SNEGSKA (reference sequence). V was pared by 6 bases and J by 6 bases, with 10 bases between. There are 11 residues in the CDR3.